This record concerns one T cell receptor beta chain sequence. This sample is part of a study of blood T cell repertoires in COVID-19. About the research overall: Samples representing acute and convalescent COVID-19 were sourced from the United States, Italy and Spain. From T cells, B-cell-depleted T cells, or PBMCs came the material, which was cDNA or gDNA.

The CDR3 runs 13 residues. Trimming stripped 6 bases from V and 10 bases from J, with 18 bases between. The germline CDR1 and CDR2 sequences are MNHEY and SVGAGI. As handled by the study authors: By means of reference gene primer amplification, nucleated cell counts were estimated. Libraries were prepared by immunoSEQ multiplex PCR; TCRdb keeps only in-frame clonotypes and omits some of them. The D gene and trimming were derived from the DNA, and the V and J assignments and clone size from that table. The sample consists of about 200,000 clones, around 84% of them appearing once. This chain links TRBV6-5 with TRBJ2-5, with a possible D match to TRBD1 (6 bases). The sequenced sample consisted of peripheral blood. The sequence was collected from a woman older than 75 with acute or convalescent COVID-19. The CDR3 region has the DNA TGTGCCAGCAGCCCCTTACAGGGCCGAGGCCAGTACTTC. Its translation: CASSPLQGRGQYF.